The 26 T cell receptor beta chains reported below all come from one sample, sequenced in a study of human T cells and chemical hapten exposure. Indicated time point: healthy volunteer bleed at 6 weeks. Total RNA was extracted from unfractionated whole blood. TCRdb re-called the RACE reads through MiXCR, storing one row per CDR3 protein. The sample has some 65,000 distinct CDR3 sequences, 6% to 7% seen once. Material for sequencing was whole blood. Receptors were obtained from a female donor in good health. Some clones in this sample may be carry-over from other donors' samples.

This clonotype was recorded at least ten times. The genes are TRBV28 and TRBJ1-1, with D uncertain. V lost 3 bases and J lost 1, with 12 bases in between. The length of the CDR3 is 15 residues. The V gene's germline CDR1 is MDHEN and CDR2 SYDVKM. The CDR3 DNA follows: TGTGCCAGCAGTTTTAGTGGACGGCGGAACACTGAAGCTTTCTTT. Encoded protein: CASSFSGRRNTEAFF.

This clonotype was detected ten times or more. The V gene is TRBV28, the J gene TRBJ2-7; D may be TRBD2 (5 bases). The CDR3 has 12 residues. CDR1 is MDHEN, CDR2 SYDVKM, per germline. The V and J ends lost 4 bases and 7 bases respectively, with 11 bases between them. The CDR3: CASSYGRREQYF. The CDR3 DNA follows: TGTGCCAGCAGTTACGGGCGGAGGGAGCAGTACTTC.

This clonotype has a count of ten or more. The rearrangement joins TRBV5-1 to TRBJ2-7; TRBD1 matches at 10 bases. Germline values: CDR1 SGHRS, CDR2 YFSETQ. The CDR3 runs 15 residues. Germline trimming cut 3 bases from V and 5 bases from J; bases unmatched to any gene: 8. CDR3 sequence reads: CASSSAGTGDHEQYF. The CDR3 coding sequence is TGCGCCAGCAGCTCCGCTGGGACAGGGGACCACGAGCAGTACTTC.

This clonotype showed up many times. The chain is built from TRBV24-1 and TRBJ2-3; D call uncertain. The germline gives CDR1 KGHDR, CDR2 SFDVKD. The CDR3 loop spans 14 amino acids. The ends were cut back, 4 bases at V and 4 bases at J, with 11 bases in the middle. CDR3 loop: CATSEVREPDTQYF. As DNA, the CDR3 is TGTGCCACCAGTGAGGTTAGAGAACCAGATACGCAGTATTTT.

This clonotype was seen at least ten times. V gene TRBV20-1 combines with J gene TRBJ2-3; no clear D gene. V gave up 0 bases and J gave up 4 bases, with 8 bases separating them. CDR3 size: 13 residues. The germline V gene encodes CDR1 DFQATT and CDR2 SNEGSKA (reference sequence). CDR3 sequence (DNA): TGCAGTGCTAGAGATTTTACGGCAGATACGCAGTATTTT. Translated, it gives CSARDFTADTQYF.

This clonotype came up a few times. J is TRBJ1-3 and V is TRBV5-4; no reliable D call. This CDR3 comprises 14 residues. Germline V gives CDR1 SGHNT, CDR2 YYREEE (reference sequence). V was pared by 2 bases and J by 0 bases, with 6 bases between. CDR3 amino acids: CASSFWASGNTIYF. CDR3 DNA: TGTGCCAGCAGCTTCTGGGCCTCTGGAAACACCATATATTTT.

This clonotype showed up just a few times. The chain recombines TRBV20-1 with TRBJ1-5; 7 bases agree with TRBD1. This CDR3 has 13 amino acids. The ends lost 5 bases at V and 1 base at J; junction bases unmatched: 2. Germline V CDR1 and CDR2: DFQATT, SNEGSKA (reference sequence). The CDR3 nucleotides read TGCAGTGCTCGACAGGGAAGCAATCAGCCCCAGCATTTT. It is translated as CSARQGSNQPQHF.

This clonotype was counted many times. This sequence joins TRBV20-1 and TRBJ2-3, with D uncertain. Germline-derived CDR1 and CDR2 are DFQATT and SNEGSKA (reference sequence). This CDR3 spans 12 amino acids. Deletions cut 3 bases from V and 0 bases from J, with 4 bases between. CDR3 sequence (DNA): TGCAGTGCTAGCGGGAGCACAGATACGCAGTATTTT. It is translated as CSASGSTDTQYF.

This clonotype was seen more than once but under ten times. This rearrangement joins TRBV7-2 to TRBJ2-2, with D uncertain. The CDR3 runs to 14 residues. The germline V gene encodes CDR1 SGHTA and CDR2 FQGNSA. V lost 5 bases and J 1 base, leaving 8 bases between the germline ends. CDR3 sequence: CASSLSRNTGELFF. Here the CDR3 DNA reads TGTGCCAGCAGCCTAAGCAGGAACACCGGGGAGCTGTTTTTT.

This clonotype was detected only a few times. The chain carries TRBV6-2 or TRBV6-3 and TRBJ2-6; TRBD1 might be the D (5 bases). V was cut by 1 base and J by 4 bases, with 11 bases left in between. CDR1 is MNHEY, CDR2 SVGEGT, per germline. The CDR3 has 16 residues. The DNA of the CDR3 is TGTGCCAGCAGTTACTGGGGCAGGGAAGGGGCCAACGTCCTGACTTTC. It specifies CASSYWGREGANVLTF.

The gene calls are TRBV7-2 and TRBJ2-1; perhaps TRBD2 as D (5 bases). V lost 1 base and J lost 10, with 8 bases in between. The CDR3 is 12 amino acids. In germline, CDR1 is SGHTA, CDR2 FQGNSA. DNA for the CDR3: TGTGCCAGCAGCTTAGGCGGGCGGGAGCAGTTCTTC. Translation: CASSLGGREQFF.

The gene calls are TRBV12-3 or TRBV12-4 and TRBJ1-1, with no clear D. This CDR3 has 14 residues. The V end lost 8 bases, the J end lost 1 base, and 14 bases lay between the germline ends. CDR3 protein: CASRHSLSNTEAFF. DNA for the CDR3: TGTGCCAGCCGCCATTCACTGTCGAACACTGAAGCTTTCTTT.

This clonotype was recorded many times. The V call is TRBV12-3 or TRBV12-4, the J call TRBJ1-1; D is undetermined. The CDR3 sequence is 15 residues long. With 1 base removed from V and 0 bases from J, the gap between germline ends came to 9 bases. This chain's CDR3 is CASSLVRSMNTEAFF. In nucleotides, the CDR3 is TGTGCCAGCAGTTTAGTCCGATCGATGAACACTGAAGCTTTCTTT.

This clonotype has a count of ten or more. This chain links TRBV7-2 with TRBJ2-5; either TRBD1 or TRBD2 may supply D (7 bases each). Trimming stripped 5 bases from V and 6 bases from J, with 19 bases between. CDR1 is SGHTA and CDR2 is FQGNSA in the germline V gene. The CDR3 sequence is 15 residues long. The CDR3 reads CASSADREGPKTQYF. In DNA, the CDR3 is TGTGCCAGCAGCGCCGACAGGGAGGGCCCAAAGACCCAGTACTTC.

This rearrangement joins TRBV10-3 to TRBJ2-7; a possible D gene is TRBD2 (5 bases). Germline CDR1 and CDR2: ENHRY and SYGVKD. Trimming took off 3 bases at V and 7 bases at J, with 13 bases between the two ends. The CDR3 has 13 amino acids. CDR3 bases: TGTGCCATCAGTGAAGGAGAGGGCCGAGAGCAGTACTTC. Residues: CAISEGEGREQYF.

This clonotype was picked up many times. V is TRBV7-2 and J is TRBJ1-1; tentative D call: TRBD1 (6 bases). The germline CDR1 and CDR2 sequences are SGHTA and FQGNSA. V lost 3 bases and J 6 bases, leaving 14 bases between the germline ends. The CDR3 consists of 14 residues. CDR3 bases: TGTGCCAGCAGCTTGGACAGTGGGGGGTCTGAAGCTTTCTTT. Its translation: CASSLDSGGSEAFF.

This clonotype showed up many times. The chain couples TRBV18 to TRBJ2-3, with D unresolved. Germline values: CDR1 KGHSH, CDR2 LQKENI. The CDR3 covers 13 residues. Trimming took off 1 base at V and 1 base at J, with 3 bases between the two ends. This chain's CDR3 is CASSPQGTDTQYF. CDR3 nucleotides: TGTGCCAGCTCACCACAGGGCACAGATACGCAGTATTTT.

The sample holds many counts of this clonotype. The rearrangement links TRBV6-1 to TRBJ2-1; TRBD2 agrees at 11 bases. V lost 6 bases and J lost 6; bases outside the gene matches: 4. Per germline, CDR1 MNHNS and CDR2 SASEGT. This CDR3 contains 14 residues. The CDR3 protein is CASRATSGGNEQFF. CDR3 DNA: TGTGCCAGCAGGGCCACTAGCGGGGGCAATGAGCAGTTCTTC.

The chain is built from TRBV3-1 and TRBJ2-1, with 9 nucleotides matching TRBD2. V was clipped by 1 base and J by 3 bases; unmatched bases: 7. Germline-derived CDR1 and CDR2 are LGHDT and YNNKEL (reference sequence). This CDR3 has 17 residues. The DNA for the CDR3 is TGTGCCAGCAGCCAAGTTTCGAGCGGGAGGAACTACAATGAGCAGTTCTTC. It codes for CASSQVSSGRNYNEQFF.

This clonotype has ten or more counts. CDR3 DNA sequence: TGTGCCAGTAGTATAGTTGCGGGCGGCTACACCTTC. Protein sequence: CASSIVAGGYTF. This chain uses TRBV19 with TRBJ1-2; D not certain. The CDR3 has 12 amino acids. The V and J ends lost 1 base and 8 bases respectively, with 8 bases between them. CDR1 is LNHDA and CDR2 is SQIVND in the germline V gene (reference sequence).

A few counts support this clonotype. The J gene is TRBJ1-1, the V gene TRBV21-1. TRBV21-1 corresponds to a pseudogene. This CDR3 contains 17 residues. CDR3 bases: TGTGCCAGCAGCACTCGACGACAGAAGGAGCGGGTCACTGAAGCTTTCTTT. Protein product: CASSTRRQKERVTEAFF.

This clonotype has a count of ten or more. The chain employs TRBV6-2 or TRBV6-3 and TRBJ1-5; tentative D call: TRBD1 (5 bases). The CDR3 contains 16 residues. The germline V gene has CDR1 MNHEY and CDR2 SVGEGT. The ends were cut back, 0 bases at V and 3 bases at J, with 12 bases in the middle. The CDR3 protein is CASSYSGDGPNQPQHF. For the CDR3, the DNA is TGTGCCAGCAGTTACTCGGGGGACGGTCCCAATCAGCCCCAGCATTTT.

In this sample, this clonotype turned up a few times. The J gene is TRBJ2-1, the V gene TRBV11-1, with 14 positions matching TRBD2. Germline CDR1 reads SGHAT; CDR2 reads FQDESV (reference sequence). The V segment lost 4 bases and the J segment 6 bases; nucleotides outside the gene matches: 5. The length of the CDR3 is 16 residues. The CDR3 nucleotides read TGTGCCAGCAGCTCGACCGGGACTAGCGGGAGCAATGAGCAGTTCTTC. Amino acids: CASSSTGTSGSNEQFF.

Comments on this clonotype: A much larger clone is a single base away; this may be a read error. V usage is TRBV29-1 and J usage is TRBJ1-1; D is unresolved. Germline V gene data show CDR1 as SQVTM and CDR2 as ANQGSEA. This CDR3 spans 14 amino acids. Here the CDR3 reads CRADYGRMNTEAFF. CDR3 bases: TGCAGAGCCGACTATGGAAGGATGAACACTGAAGCTTTCTTT.

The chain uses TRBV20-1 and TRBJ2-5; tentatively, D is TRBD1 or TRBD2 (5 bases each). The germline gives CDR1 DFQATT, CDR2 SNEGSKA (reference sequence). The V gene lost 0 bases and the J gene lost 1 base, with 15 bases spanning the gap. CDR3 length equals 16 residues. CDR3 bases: TGCAGTGCTAGAGACATACACGGGACCGCCCAAGAGACCCAGTACTTC. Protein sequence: CSARDIHGTAQETQYF.

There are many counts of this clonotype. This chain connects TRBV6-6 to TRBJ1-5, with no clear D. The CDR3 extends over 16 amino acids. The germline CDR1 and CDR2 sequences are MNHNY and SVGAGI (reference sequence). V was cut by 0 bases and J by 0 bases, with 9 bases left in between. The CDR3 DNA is TGTGCCAGCAGTTACTCCCAGGAGTATAGCAATCAGCCCCAGCATTTT. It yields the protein CASSYSQEYSNQPQHF.